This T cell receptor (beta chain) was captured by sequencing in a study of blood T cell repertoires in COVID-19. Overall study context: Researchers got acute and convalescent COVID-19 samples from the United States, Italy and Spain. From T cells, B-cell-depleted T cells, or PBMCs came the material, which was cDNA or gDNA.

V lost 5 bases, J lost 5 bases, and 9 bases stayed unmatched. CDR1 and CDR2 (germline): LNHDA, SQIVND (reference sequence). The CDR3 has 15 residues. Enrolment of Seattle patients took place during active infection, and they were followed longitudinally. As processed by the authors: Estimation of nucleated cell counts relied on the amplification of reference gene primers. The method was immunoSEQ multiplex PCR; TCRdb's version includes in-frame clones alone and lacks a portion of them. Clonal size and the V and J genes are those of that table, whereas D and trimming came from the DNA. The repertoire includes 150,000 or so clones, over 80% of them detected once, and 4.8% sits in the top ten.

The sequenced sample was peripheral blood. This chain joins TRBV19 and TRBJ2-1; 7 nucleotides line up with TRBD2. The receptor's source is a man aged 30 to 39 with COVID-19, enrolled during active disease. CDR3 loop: CASSWLADPDNEQFF. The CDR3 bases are TGTGCCAGTAGTTGGCTAGCGGACCCTGACAATGAGCAGTTCTTC.